This TCR beta chain was documented in a study of PD-1 blockade in classical Hodgkin lymphoma. This clone was detected only a few times. Described time point: newly diagnosed, previously untreated cHL patient sample. Magnetic negative selection served to purify CD4+ T cells out of PBMCs that had been thawed. Clones were read by immunoSEQ multiplex PCR, and TCRdb kept only the in-frame ones, dropping some. The sample yields just over 15,000 clones, 86% seen once. There are 13 residues in the CDR3. Germline CDR1 reads SGHVS; CDR2 reads FQNEAQ. The V and J ends lost 5 bases and 5 bases respectively, with 10 bases between them.

Specimen: CD4+ T cells from blood. This receptor was taken from a human donor with classical Hodgkin lymphoma. J is TRBJ1-5 and V is TRBV7-8; tentatively, D is TRBD1 (5 bases). In DNA, the CDR3 is TGTGCCAGCAGCGCACAGGCTTATCAGCCCCAGCATTTT. Residues: CASSAQAYQPQHF. The entire variable domain, with the rest obtained from reference TRBV7-8 and TRBJ1-5, is as follows: GAGVSQSPRYKVAKRGQDVALRCDPISGHVSLFWYQQALGQGPEFLTYFQNEAQLDKSGLPSDRFFAERPEGSVSTLKIQRTQQEDSAVYLCASSAQAYQPQHFGDGTRLSIL.